The sequence of this T cell receptor beta chain was determined in a study of cytomegalovirus exposure and HLA in healthy donors. The CDR3 has 15 amino acids. The germline V and J ends were trimmed by 5 bases and 1 base, with 14 bases remaining between them. Germline loops: CDR1 SEHNR, CDR2 FQNEAQ (reference sequence). The method was immunoSEQ multiplex PCR; TCRdb's version includes in-frame clones alone and lacks a portion of them. The sample includes some 110,000 clones, around 89% of them seen just once. The rearrangement links TRBV7-9 to TRBJ1-1; D is perhaps TRBD1 (6 bases). This TCR was recovered from a man younger than 35 in good health and CMV-seronegative. Sequencing was done on a sample of PBMCs. CDR3 protein: CASSRGGAENTEAFF. As DNA, the CDR3 is TGTGCCAGCAGCAGAGGGGGGGCAGAGAACACTGAAGCTTTCTTT. The full variable domain, completed using reference TRBV7-9 and TRBJ1-1, is DTGVSQNPRHKITKRGQNVTFRCDPISEHNRLYWYRQTLGQGPEFLTYFQNEAQLEKSRLLSDRFSAERPKGSFSTLEIQRTEQGDSAMYLCASSRGGAENTEAFFGQGTRLTVV.